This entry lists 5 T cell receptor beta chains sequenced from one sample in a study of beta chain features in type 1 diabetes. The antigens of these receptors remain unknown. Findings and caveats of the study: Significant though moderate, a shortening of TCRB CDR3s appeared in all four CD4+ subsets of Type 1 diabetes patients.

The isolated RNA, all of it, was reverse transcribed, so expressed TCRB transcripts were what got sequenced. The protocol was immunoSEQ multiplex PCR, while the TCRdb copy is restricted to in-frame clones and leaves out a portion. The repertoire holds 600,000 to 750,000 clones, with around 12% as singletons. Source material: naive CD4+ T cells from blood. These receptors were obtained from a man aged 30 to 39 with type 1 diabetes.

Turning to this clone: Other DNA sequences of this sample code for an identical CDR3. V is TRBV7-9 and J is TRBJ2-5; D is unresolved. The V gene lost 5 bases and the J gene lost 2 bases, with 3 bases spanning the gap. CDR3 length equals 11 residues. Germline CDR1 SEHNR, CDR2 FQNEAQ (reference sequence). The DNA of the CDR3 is TGTGCCAGCAGCCTGCAAGAGACCCAGTACTTC. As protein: CASSLQETQYF.

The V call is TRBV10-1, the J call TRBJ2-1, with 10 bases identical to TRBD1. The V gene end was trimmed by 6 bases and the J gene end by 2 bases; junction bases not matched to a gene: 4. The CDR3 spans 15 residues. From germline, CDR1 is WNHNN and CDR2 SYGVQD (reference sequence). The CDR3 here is CASRPGQGAYNEQFF. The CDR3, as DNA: TGCGCCAGCAGACCTGGACAGGGGGCCTACAATGAGCAGTTCTTC.

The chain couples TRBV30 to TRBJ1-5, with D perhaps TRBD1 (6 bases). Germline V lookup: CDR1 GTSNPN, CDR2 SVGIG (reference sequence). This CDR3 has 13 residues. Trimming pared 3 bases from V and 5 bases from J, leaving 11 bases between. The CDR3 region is CAWSLQGHQPQHF. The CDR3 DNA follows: TGTGCCTGGAGCCTACAGGGACATCAGCCCCAGCATTTT.

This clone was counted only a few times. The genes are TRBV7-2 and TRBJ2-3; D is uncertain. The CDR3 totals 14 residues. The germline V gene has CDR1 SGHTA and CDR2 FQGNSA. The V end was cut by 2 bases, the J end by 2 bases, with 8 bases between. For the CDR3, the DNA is TGTGCCAGCAGCTTAAGCCACATCACAGATACGCAGTATTTT. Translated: CASSLSHITDTQYF.

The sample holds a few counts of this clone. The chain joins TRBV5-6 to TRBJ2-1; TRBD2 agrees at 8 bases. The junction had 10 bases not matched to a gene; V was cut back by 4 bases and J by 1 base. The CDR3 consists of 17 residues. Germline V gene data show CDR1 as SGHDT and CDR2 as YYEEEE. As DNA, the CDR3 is TGTGCCAGCAGCCCTGGGTGGGCGGGGGGATCCTACAATGAGCAGTTCTTC. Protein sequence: CASSPGWAGGSYNEQFF.